The sequence of this TCR beta chain was determined in a study of CD8 T cells in Susac syndrome. Germline values: CDR1 DFQATT, CDR2 SNEGSKA (reference sequence). There are 15 residues in the CDR3. Trimming cost V 0 bases and J 6 bases; bases outside gene matches: 7. This clonotype has a single count. Recently defined diagnostic criteria for definite or probable disease were fulfilled by Susac syndrome patients. CD8+ and CD4+ T cells were negatively isolated; TEMRA cells were FACS-enriched. RNA amounts of roughly 0.5 to 1 ug underwent reverse transcription with random hexamers. An immunoSEQ multiplex PCR amplified TCR beta CDR3 over 54 Vbeta and 13 Jbeta. TCRdb called the immunoSEQ multiplex PCR reads again in MiXCR, with one record for every CDR3 protein. Of roughly 180,000 distinct CDR3 sequences in the sample, 85% to 95% are singletons; the top ten hold approximately 0.099%.

This TCR was recovered from a human donor with Susac syndrome. The chain joins TRBV20-1 to TRBJ2-1; 8 bases fit TRBD2. The sample consisted of CD4+ T cells from PBMCs. The chain's CDR3 is CSARDPAGGGNEQFF. CDR3 coding DNA: TGCAGTGCTAGAGATCCGGCGGGAGGAGGCAATGAGCAGTTCTTC.